Below are 14 T cell receptor beta chains sequenced from a single sample in a study of beta chain features in type 1 diabetes. Overall study results and limits: There was a moderate but significant shortening of TCRB CDR3s in all four CD4+ subsets of Type 1 diabetes patients.

cDNA synthesis used the whole RNA isolate, giving expressed TCRB sequences. Here immunoSEQ multiplex PCR was the method, and the copy in TCRdb shows in-frame clones only, minus some. The sample lists 350,000 to 400,000 clones, roughly 12% occurring once. These TCRs' antigens remain unknown. The sample taken for sequencing was naive CD4+ T cells from blood. Receptors were obtained from a woman aged 18-29 years with type 1 diabetes.

The J gene is TRBJ2-2, the V gene TRBV23-1, with D tentatively TRBD1 (6 bases). TRBV23-1 is an open reading frame whose function is uncertain. CDR3 size: 17 residues. Trimming stripped 3 bases from V and 2 bases from J, with 16 bases between. This chain's CDR3 is CASSHHPGHLNTGELFF. The CDR3 DNA is TGCGCCAGCAGTCACCATCCGGGACACCTAAACACCGGGGAGCTGTTTTTT.

This clone occurred a few times. The V and J genes are TRBV25-1 and TRBJ1-2, with D uncertain. Germline CDR1 reads MGHDK; CDR2 reads SYGVNS. V lost 6 bases to trimming and J lost 5 bases, with 28 bases between them. The length of the CDR3 is 18 residues. CDR3 protein: CASRNGGGIGPATYGYTF. In nucleotides, the CDR3 is TGTGCCAGCAGAAACGGCGGAGGGATTGGCCCCGCTACTTATGGCTACACCTTC.

This chain links TRBV5-4 with TRBJ2-5; 10 bases match TRBD2. Germline V gene sequence: CDR1 SGHNT, CDR2 YYREEE (reference sequence). V dropped 4 bases and J dropped 1; count of bases not matched to a gene: 7. The CDR3 runs 16 residues. CDR3 sequence: CASSGWTSGPQETQYF. DNA for the CDR3: TGTGCCAGCAGCGGATGGACTAGCGGACCCCAAGAGACCCAGTACTTC.

The rearrangement uses TRBV5-4 and TRBJ2-2; D gene uncertain. CDR3 length: 13 amino acids. Trimming took off 2 bases at V and 6 bases at J, with 8 bases between the two ends. Germline loops: CDR1 SGHNT, CDR2 YYREEE (reference sequence). CDR3 residues: CASSLGGPGELFF. In nucleotides, the CDR3 is TGTGCCAGCAGCTTAGGCGGTCCCGGGGAGCTGTTTTTT.

This clone occurred a few times. Distinct nucleotide sequences in the sample also encode this CDR3. The V call is TRBV5-1, the J call TRBJ2-2, with TRBD1 as a possible D gene (5 bases). This CDR3 contains 13 residues. V dropped 2 bases and J dropped 5 bases, with 7 bases sitting between them. Germline V gene sequence: CDR1 SGHRS, CDR2 YFSETQ. The chain's CDR3 is CASSLGVTGELFF. The CDR3 DNA reads TGCGCCAGCAGCTTAGGGGTTACCGGGGAGCTGTTTTTT.

The chain recombines TRBV9 with TRBJ1-4; possible D gene TRBD1, 6 bases. V was shortened by 0 bases and J by 7 bases, with 13 bases between the two germline ends. Germline CDR1 is SGDLS and CDR2 is YYNGEE. The CDR3 has 15 residues. In DNA form, the CDR3 reads TGTGCCAGCAGCGTAGCCTCCATAGGGGGTGAAAAACTGTTTTTT. This translates into CASSVASIGGEKLFF.

The V and J genes are TRBV5-4 and TRBJ1-2, with D perhaps TRBD1 (6 bases). The V end lost 2 bases, the J end lost 4 bases, and 9 bases lay between the germline ends. Germline CDR1 is SGHNT and CDR2 is YYREEE (reference sequence). The CDR3 runs to 13 residues. The CDR3 DNA sequence: TGTGCCAGCAGCTTCCCCAGGGGCTATGGCTACACCTTC. Amino acid sequence: CASSFPRGYGYTF.

The rearrangement uses TRBV5-4 and TRBJ2-1; 8 bases agree with TRBD2. Germline CDR1 is SGHNT and CDR2 is YYREEE (reference sequence). The CDR3 contains 15 residues. Trimming took 0 bases from V and 5 from J; bases not matched to a gene: 4. The CDR3 protein is CASSLAGGLNNEQFF. CDR3 bases: TGTGCCAGCAGCTTGGCGGGGGGGTTGAACAATGAGCAGTTCTTC.

V and J are TRBV30 and TRBJ2-7; 11 bases are shared with TRBD2. V was pared by 3 bases and J by 2 bases, with 3 bases of the junction left unmatched. Germline V gene sequence: CDR1 GTSNPN, CDR2 SVGIG (reference sequence). The CDR3 is 14 residues long. CDR3 amino acids: CAWRGTSGAYEQYF. The CDR3 DNA sequence: TGTGCCTGGAGAGGGACTAGCGGCGCCTACGAGCAGTACTTC.

This clone was counted a few times. The chain links TRBV27 to TRBJ2-6, with D tentatively TRBD2 (7 bases). Per the germline V gene, CDR1 is MNHEY and CDR2 is SMNVEV (reference sequence). The CDR3 loop spans 18 amino acids. Trimming took 6 bases from V and 1 from J, leaving 19 bases between them. The CDR3 nucleotides read TGTGCCAGCAGCCAAGCCGGGGGGCCCCTTTCTGGGGCCAACGTCCTGACTTTC. Protein: CASSQAGGPLSGANVLTF.

The chain is built from TRBV11-2 and TRBJ1-1, with D uncertain. The CDR3 is made up of 12 amino acids. The V gene's germline CDR1 is SGHAT and CDR2 FQNNGV. V was pared by 8 bases and J by 7 bases, with 14 bases between. DNA of the CDR3: TGTGCCAGCGCTCCAATCGAGAGTGAAGCTTTCTTT. Its translation: CASAPIESEAFF.

This chain connects TRBV11-2 to TRBJ2-7, with D perhaps matching TRBD1 (5 bases). Germline lookup yields CDR1 SGHAT and CDR2 FQNNGV. CDR3 length equals 17 residues. Trimming stripped 5 bases from V and 0 bases from J, with 20 bases between. DNA for the CDR3: TGTGCCAGCAGCAACCCGGACATTTTCACCAGCTCCTACGAGCAGTACTTC. Translated, it gives CASSNPDIFTSSYEQYF.

The chain recombines TRBV6-6 with TRBJ2-5; 9 bases fit TRBD2. This CDR3 spans 16 amino acids. Germline values: CDR1 MNHNY, CDR2 SVGAGI (reference sequence). Trimming cost V 2 bases and J 5 bases; bases outside gene matches: 9. In DNA form, the CDR3 reads TGTGCCAGCAGTTACCCTACTCTAGCGGGGTATGAGACCCAGTACTTC. Its translation: CASSYPTLAGYETQYF.

Regarding this clone: A read error may account for a junction end that differs from germline. This chain connects TRBV5-4 to TRBJ1-2, with D possibly being TRBD1 (5 bases). This CDR3 is 13 amino acids long. Per the germline V gene, CDR1 is SGHNT and CDR2 is YYREEE (reference sequence). CDR3 coding DNA: TGTGCCAGCAGATTGGACACAGCGGATGGCTACACCTTC. It is translated as CASRLDTADGYTF.